These 25 T cell receptor beta chains were sequenced from one sample in a study of identical twins. TCRdb independently ran MiXCR on the 5' RACE reads; one entry per CDR3 protein. In the table there are about 520,000 distinct CDR3 sequences, approximately 22% of which are singletons. These same records also appear under a second study, on T cells expressing NK-cell markers.

The sequenced sample was CD4+ T cells sorted from blood. Receptors were obtained from a woman aged 18-29 years in good health.

This clonotype has a handful of counts. This chain joins TRBV20-1 and TRBJ2-1; possible D gene TRBD1, 5 bases. Trimming removed 2 bases from V and 7 bases from J, with 12 bases in between. Per germline, CDR1 DFQATT and CDR2 SNEGSKA (reference sequence). The CDR3 runs 13 residues. The CDR3 reads CSARSIRGNEQFF. The CDR3 DNA follows: TGCAGTGCTAGATCTATAAGGGGTAATGAGCAGTTCTTC.

The chain is built from TRBV5-5 and TRBJ2-1; tentative D call: TRBD1 (6 bases). Trimming stripped 5 bases from V and 4 bases from J, with 22 bases between. The CDR3 has 17 residues. Germline V gene sequence: CDR1 SGHKS, CDR2 YYEKEE (reference sequence). CDR3 coding DNA: TGTGCCAGCAGACTTAATCCCACAGGGCCCGGGTACAATGAGCAGTTCTTC. It translates to CASRLNPTGPGYNEQFF.

V and J are TRBV3-1 and TRBJ2-1; 13 positions match TRBD2. Looked up from germline, CDR1 is LGHDT and CDR2 is YNNKEL (reference sequence). V was pared by 5 bases and J by 8 bases, with 3 bases of the junction left unmatched. The CDR3 sequence is 14 residues long. The CDR3, as DNA: TGTGCCAGCAGCAGGACTAGCGGGGGCTATGAGCAGTTCTTC. Encoded protein: CASSRTSGGYEQFF.

The chain recombines TRBV20-1 with TRBJ2-3; D is undetermined. The germline gives CDR1 DFQATT, CDR2 SNEGSKA (reference sequence). This CDR3 has 13 amino acids. The V gene lost 2 bases and the J gene lost 1 base, with 7 bases spanning the gap. CDR3 protein: CSARLDGTDTQYF. CDR3 sequence (DNA): TGCAGTGCTAGATTGGATGGCACAGATACGCAGTATTTT.

A few counts support this clonotype. V is TRBV2 and J is TRBJ1-5; weak D call: TRBD1 (6 bases). The germline V gene encodes CDR1 SNHLY and CDR2 FYNNEI. Trimming shortened V by 3 bases and J by 7 bases, and 16 bases separated the two germline ends. The CDR3 has 15 residues. DNA of the CDR3: TGTGCCAGCAGTGAGTCACAGGGTTTTAGGCAGCCCCAGCATTTT. This sequence encodes CASSESQGFRQPQHF.

This clonotype occurred many times. The chain links TRBV6-1 to TRBJ2-1, with 10 bases aligning to TRBD2. After removal of 7 bases from V and 7 bases from J, the junction contained 7 bases not matched to a gene. Germline lookup yields CDR1 MNHNS and CDR2 SASEGT. This CDR3 is 14 amino acids long. The CDR3 region has the DNA TGTGCCAGCATTCCAGCGGGAGGGGGGAATGAGCAGTTCTTC. Translating gives CASIPAGGGNEQFF.

This clonotype was counted a few times. The J gene is TRBJ2-1, the V gene TRBV12-3 or TRBV12-4; no clear D. V was pared by 6 bases and J by 8 bases, with 14 bases between. CDR3 size: 13 residues. This chain's CDR3 is CASRLRRWDEQFF. The CDR3 DNA follows: TGTGCCAGCAGGTTACGCCGGTGGGATGAGCAGTTCTTC.

This clonotype appeared many times. The V and J genes are TRBV10-1 and TRBJ2-6; D gene unclear. Germline V gene lookup returns CDR1 WNHNN and CDR2 SYGVQD (reference sequence). This CDR3 has 9 residues. V was clipped by 10 bases and J by 8 bases, with 3 bases between them. CDR3 loop: CATTNVLTF. The CDR3 bases are TGCGCCACTACCAACGTCCTGACTTTC.

This chain uses TRBV13 with TRBJ2-7; D not certain. CDR1 and CDR2 from the germline V gene are PRHDT and FYEKMQ (reference sequence). The CDR3 consists of 14 residues. Trimming took 7 bases from V and 2 from J, leaving 15 bases between them. CDR3 loop: CASTSQPGPYEQYF. DNA for the CDR3: TGTGCCAGCACTTCTCAACCGGGCCCCTACGAGCAGTACTTC.

The chain links TRBV13 to TRBJ1-5, with TRBD1 as a possible D gene (6 bases). The V gene's germline CDR1 is PRHDT and CDR2 FYEKMQ (reference sequence). Trimming cost V 0 bases and J 7 bases, with 13 bases left between them. CDR3 size: 15 residues. This CDR3 is CASSLGQGDGQPQHF. The CDR3 DNA follows: TGTGCCAGCAGCTTAGGACAGGGCGACGGGCAGCCCCAGCATTTT.

The V and J genes are TRBV18 and TRBJ2-3; 7 bases are a match to TRBD1. The V gene's germline CDR1 is KGHSH and CDR2 LQKENI. Losses at the gene ends were 4 bases for V and 4 bases for J; bases not matched to a gene: 2. The CDR3 extends over 13 amino acids. The CDR3 bases are TGTGCCAGCTCACAGGGGGCGGCAGATACGCAGTATTTT. Amino acid sequence: CASSQGAADTQYF.

CDR3 DNA sequence: TGCAGCGTTGAATTCGTGAACACTGAAGCTTTCTTT. It codes for CSVEFVNTEAFF. The chain links TRBV29-1 to TRBJ1-1, with D uncertain. This CDR3 region has 12 residues. The germline V gene encodes CDR1 SQVTM and CDR2 ANQGSEA. The ends were cut back, 2 bases at V and 0 bases at J, with 4 bases in the middle.

The chain combines TRBV5-1 with TRBJ1-2; D possibly corresponds to TRBD1 (5 bases). V shed 0 bases and J shed 8 bases, with 14 bases lying between them. Per the germline V gene, CDR1 is SGHRS and CDR2 is YFSETQ. The CDR3 has 14 residues. This CDR3 is CASSLEMGTWGYTF. DNA of the CDR3: TGCGCCAGCAGCTTGGAGATGGGGACTTGGGGCTACACCTTC.

The V and J genes are TRBV6-5 and TRBJ2-7, with D tentatively TRBD1 (6 bases). The germline CDR1 and CDR2 sequences are MNHEY and SVGAGI. The CDR3 covers 14 residues. Trimming pared 2 bases from V and 5 bases from J, leaving 13 bases between. The CDR3 protein is CASSYRTGLHEQYF. The DNA for the CDR3 is TGTGCCAGCAGTTACCGCACAGGGCTCCACGAGCAGTACTTC.

This sequence joins TRBV6-1 and TRBJ2-7; D is unresolved. V was trimmed by 7 bases and J by 6 bases, leaving 19 bases between them. The CDR3 is 14 amino acids. Germline CDR1 reads MNHNS; CDR2 reads SASEGT. CDR3 loop: CASTPLSGVGEQYF. The DNA for the CDR3 is TGTGCCAGCACCCCCCTGTCGGGTGTCGGCGAGCAGTACTTC.

The V call is TRBV11-2, the J call TRBJ2-6, with TRBD2 identical over 10 bases. The CDR3 totals 19 residues. Germline V gene data show CDR1 as SGHAT and CDR2 as FQNNGV. The J segment lost 1 base and the V segment lost 4 bases, leaving 10 bases of the junction unmatched. Written as DNA, the CDR3 is TGTGCCAGCAGCTCGATCACCAGCGGGAGGGGTTCTGGGGCCAACGTCCTGACTTTC. Translated, it gives CASSSITSGRGSGANVLTF.

J is TRBJ2-1 and V is TRBV6-2 or TRBV6-3, with D possibly being TRBD2 (5 bases). Germline loops: CDR1 MNHEY, CDR2 SVGEGT. Trimming stripped 6 bases from V and 5 bases from J, with 14 bases between. CDR3 size: 14 residues. CDR3 sequence (DNA): TGTGCCAGCAGCGTCCGGGGAGCCGACAATGAGCAGTTCTTC. It yields the protein CASSVRGADNEQFF.

This clonotype was detected only a few times. This sequence joins TRBV29-1 and TRBJ2-3; TRBD2 agrees at 9 bases. Trimming at V came to 6 bases and at J to 3 bases, leaving 13 bases not matched to a gene. Germline V gives CDR1 SQVTM, CDR2 ANQGSEA. This CDR3 contains 16 residues. In nucleotides, the CDR3 is TGCAGCGTCCCGATGGGAGGACTAGCGCCTACAGATACGCAGTATTTT. Amino acids: CSVPMGGLAPTDTQYF.

The chain recombines TRBV21-1 with TRBJ2-2; the D segment call TRBD2 is taken from the table without a DNA check. TRBV21-1 counts as a pseudogene. The CDR3 is made up of 17 amino acids. CDR3 nucleotides: TGTGCCAGCAGCAAAGTCCCCAGGGCCCTGCCAACCGGGGAGCTGTTTTTT. Its protein is CASSKVPRALPTGELFF.

The chain employs TRBV20-1 and TRBJ1-2; 7 bases match TRBD1. V shed 5 bases and J 6 bases; nucleotides not matched to a gene: 12. CDR3 length: 14 amino acids. CDR1 and CDR2 (germline): DFQATT, SNEGSKA (reference sequence). The CDR3 is CSAPRQGGDHGYTF. As DNA, the CDR3 is TGCAGTGCTCCGCGACAGGGCGGAGACCATGGCTACACCTTC.

CDR3 DNA sequence: TGCAGTGGGAGAGGCGGCGACGAGCAGTACTTC. Translated, it gives CSGRGGDEQYF. The V and J genes are TRBV20-1 and TRBJ2-7; no firm D call. Trimming removed 7 bases from V and 5 bases from J, with 12 bases in between. CDR1 and CDR2 from the germline V gene are DFQATT and SNEGSKA (reference sequence). This CDR3 contains 11 residues.

J is TRBJ2-1 and V is TRBV15; D remains ambiguous. The CDR3 covers 15 residues. Per the germline V gene, CDR1 is LNHNV and CDR2 is YYDKDF (reference sequence). With 5 bases removed from V and 1 base from J, the gap between germline ends came to 12 bases. The CDR3 reads CATSPRYGSYNEQFF. CDR3 nucleotide sequence: TGTGCCACCAGCCCCCGGTACGGATCCTACAATGAGCAGTTCTTC.

This clonotype was seen only a few times. Written as DNA, the CDR3 is TGCAGTGCTAGAACTAGCGCAGATACGCAGTATTTT. This sequence encodes CSARTSADTQYF. The chain carries TRBV20-1 and TRBJ2-3; 7 bases are a match to TRBD2. Germline V gene data show CDR1 as DFQATT and CDR2 as SNEGSKA (reference sequence). The V and J ends lost 2 bases and 4 bases, in that order; junction bases with no gene match: 0. The CDR3 sequence is 12 residues long.

J is TRBJ2-7 and V is TRBV12-3 or TRBV12-4; D is possibly TRBD1 (8 bases). The CDR3 runs 14 residues. V was cut by 8 bases and J by 7 bases, with 21 bases left in between. The CDR3: CASAMQGARGEQYF. CDR3 nucleotide sequence: TGTGCCAGCGCGATGCAGGGGGCGCGGGGGGAGCAGTACTTC.

This clonotype has more than one count but fewer than ten. The V gene is TRBV7-9, the J gene TRBJ2-5, with TRBD2 identical over 10 bases. CDR3 length: 16 residues. V was pared by 3 bases and J by 1 base, with 5 bases of the junction left unmatched. Germline values: CDR1 SEHNR, CDR2 FQNEAQ (reference sequence). CDR3 residues: CASSLGSGGAQETQYF. CDR3 DNA sequence: TGTGCCAGCAGCTTGGGAAGCGGGGGGGCCCAAGAGACCCAGTACTTC. The full variable domain, in which reference TRBV7-9 and TRBJ2-5 provide the parts outside the CDR3, is DTGVSQNPRHKITKRGQNVTFRCDPISEHNRLYWYRQTLGQGPEFLTYFQNEAQLEKSRLLSDRFSAERPKGSFSTLEIQRTEQGDSAMYLCASSLGSGGAQETQYFGPGTRLLVL.